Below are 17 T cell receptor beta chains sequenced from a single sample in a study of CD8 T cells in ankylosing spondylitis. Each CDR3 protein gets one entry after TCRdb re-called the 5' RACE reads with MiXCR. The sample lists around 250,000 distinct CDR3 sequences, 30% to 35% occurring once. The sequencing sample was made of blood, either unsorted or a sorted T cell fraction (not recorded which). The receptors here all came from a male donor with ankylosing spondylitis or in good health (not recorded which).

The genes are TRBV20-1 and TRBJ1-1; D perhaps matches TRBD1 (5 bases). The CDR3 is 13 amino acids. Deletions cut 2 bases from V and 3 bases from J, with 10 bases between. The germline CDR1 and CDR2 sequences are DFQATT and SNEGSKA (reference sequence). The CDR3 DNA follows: TGCAGTGCTAGATCGACAGCAGACACTGAAGCTTTCTTT. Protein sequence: CSARSTADTEAFF.

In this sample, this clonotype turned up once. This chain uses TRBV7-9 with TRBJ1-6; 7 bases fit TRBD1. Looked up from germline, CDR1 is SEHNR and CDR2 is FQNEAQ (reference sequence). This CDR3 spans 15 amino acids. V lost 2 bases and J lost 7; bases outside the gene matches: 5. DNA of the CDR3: TGTGCCAGCAGCTTATTGGAGACAGGGAATTCACCCCTCCACTTT. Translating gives CASSLLETGNSPLHF.

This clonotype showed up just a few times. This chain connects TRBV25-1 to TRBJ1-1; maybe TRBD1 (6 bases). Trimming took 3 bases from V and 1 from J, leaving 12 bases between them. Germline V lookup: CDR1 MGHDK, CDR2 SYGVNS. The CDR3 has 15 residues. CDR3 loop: CASSDRTQGNTEAFF. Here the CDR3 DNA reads TGTGCCAGCAGTGACCGTACACAGGGGAACACTGAAGCTTTCTTT.

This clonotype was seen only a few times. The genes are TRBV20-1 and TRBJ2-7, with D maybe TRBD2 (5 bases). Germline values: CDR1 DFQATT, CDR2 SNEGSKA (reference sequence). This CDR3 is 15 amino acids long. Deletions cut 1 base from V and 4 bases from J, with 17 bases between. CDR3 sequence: CSARVTDGVKYEQYF. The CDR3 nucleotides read TGCAGTGCTAGAGTGACCGACGGGGTTAAGTACGAGCAGTACTTC.

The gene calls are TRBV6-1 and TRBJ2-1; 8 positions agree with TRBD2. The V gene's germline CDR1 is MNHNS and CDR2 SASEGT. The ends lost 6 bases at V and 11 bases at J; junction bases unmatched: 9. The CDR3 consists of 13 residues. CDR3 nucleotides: TGTGCCAGCAGCCGGGGGCGGGGGGAGCAGCAGTTCTTC. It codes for CASSRGRGEQQFF.

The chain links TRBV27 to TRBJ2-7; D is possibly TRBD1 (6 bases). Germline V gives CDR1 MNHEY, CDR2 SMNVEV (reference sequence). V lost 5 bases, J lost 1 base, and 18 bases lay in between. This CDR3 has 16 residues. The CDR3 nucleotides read TGTGCCAGCAGTCCATGGCGTCCGACAGGTTCCTACGAGCAGTACTTC. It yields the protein CASSPWRPTGSYEQYF.

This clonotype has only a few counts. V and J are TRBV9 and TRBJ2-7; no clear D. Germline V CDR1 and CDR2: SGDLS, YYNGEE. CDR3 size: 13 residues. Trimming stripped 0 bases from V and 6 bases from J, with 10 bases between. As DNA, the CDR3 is TGTGCCAGCAGCGTAGGGCCGGACGGCGAGCAGTACTTC. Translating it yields CASSVGPDGEQYF. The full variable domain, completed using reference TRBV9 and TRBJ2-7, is DSGVTQTPKHLITATGQRVTLRCSPRSGDLSVYWYQQSLDQGLQFLIQYYNGEERAKGNILERFSAQQFPDLHSELNLSSLELGDSALYFCASSVGPDGEQYFGPGTRLTVT.

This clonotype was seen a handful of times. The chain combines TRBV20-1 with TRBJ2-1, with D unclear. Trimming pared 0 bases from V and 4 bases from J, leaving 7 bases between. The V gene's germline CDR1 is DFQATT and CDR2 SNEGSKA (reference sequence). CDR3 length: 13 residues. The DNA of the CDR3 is TGCAGTGCTAGAGATAACCTTTACAATGAGCAGTTCTTC. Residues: CSARDNLYNEQFF.

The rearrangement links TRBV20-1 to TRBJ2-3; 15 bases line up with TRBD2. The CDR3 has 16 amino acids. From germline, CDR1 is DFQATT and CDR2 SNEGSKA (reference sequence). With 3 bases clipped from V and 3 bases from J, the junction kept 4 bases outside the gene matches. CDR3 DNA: TGCAGTGCTAGCGGACTAGCGGGGGGGGAGACAGATACGCAGTATTTT. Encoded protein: CSASGLAGGETDTQYF.

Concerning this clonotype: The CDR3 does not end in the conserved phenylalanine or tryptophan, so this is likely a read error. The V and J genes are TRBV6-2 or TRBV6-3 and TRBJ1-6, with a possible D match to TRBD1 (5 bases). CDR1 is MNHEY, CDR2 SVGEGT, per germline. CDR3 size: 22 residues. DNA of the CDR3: TGTGCCAGCAGTTACGGTGCTGGGGGAGGGCACTCCTGGAGCTCCTATATTTCACCCCTCCACCTT. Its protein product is CASSYGAGGGHSWSSYISPLHL.

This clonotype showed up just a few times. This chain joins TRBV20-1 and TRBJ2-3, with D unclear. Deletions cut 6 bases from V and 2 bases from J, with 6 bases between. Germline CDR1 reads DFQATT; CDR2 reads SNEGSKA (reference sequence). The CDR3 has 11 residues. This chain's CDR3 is CSATLTDTQYF. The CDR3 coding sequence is TGCAGTGCAACCCTCACAGATACGCAGTATTTT.

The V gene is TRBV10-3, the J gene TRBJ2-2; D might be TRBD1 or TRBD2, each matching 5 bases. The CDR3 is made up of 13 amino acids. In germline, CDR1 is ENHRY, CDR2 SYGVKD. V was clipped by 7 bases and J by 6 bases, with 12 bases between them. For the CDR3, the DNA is TGTGCCATCAACGGTGAGGGGTCCGGGGAGCTGTTTTTT. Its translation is CAINGEGSGELFF.

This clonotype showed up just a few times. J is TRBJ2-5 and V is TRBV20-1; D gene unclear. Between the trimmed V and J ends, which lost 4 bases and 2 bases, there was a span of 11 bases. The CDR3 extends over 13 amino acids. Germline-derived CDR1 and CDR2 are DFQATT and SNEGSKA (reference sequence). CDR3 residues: CSANLDRQETQYF. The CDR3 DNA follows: TGCAGTGCTAACCTGGACCGACAAGAGACCCAGTACTTC.

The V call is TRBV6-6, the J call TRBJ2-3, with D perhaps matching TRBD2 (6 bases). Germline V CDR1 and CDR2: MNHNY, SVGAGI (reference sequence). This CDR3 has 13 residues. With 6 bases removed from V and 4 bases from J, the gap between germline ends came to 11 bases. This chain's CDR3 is CASSFTSPDTQYF. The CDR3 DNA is TGTGCCAGCAGCTTCACTAGCCCAGATACGCAGTATTTT.

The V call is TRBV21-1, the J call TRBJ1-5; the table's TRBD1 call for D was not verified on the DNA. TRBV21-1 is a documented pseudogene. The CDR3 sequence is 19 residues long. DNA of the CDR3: TGTGCCAGCAGCAAAGCGCTTCGGCCGGGAAAAAATAGCAATCAGCCCCAGCATTTT. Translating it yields CASSKALRPGKNSNQPQHF.

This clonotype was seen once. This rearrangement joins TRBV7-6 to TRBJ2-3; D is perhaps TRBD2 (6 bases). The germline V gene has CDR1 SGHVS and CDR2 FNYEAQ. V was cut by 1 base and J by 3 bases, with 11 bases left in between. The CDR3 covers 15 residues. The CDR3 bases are TGTGCCAGCAGCTTAGGCAGGGCGGGGACAGATACGCAGTATTTT. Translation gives CASSLGRAGTDTQYF.

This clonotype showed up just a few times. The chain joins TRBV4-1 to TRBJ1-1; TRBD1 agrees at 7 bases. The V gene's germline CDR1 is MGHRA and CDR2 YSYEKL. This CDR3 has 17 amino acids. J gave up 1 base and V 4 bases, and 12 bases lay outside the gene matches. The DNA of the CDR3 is TGCGCCAGCAGCCCCACTCGGTCCGGGACAGAGAACACTGAAGCTTTCTTT. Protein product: CASSPTRSGTENTEAFF.